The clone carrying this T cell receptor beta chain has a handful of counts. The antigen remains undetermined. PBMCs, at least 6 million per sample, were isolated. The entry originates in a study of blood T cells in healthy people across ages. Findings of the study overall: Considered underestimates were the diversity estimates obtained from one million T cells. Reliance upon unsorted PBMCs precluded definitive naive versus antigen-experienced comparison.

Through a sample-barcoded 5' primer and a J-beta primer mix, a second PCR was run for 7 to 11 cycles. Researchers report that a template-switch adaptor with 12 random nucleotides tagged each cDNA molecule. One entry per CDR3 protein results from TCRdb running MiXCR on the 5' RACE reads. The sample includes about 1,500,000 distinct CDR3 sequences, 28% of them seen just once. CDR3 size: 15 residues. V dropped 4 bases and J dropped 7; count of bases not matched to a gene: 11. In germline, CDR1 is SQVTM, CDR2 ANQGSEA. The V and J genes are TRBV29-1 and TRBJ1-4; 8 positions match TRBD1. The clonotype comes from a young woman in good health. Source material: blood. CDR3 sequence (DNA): TGCAGCGTTGGGTCTCCAGGGGGCGGACGTGAAAAACTGTTTTTT. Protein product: CSVGSPGGGREKLFF.